These T cell receptor beta chains were read from a single sample in a study of cytomegalovirus exposure and HLA in healthy donors. Clones were sequenced by immunoSEQ multiplex PCR, and TCRdb holds only the in-frame ones, with some missing. The table shows over 150,000 clones, with roughly 86% occurring only once. Sequencing used PBMCs. The receptors were sampled from a girl under 18 in good health and CMV-seropositive. Each CDR3 is given with its conserved first and last residue. A D gene is named only where the DNA matches it firmly. The size field is filled for only some rows; it gives once, few, many or a size class.

TRBJ1-3,TRBD1,TRBV18,NA,CASSPGTELNTIYF,TGTGCCAGCTCACCTGGGACAGAACTAAACACCATATATTTT
TRBJ1-4,NA,TRBV19,NA,CASSIGRVEKLFF,TGTGCCAGTAGTATTGGCAGGGTGGAAAAACTGTTTTTT
TRBJ1-2,NA,TRBV19,NA,CASSPTASNYGYTF,TGTGCCAGTAGTCCCACAGCTTCTAACTATGGCTACACCTTC
TRBJ2-1,NA,TRBV7-9,NA,CASSALDWVYNNEQFF,TGTGCCAGCAGCGCACTCGACTGGGTGTACAACAATGAGCAGTTCTTC
TRBJ1-2,NA,TRBV15,NA,CATSRDNRGRGNYGYTF,TGTGCCACCAGCAGAGATAATCGGGGGAGGGGTAACTATGGCTACACCTTC
TRBJ2-7,TRBD1,TRBV29-1,NA,CSVEETGGDEQYF,TGCAGCGTTGAAGAGACAGGGGGTGACGAGCAGTACTTC
TRBJ1-1,NA,TRBV9,few,CASSVTGNTEAFF,TGTGCCAGCAGCGTTACAGGTAACACTGAAGCTTTCTTT
TRBJ2-1,NA,TRBV7-6,NA,CASGDSPKGNEQFF,TGTGCCAGCGGAGACAGCCCGAAGGGCAATGAGCAGTTCTTC
TRBJ1-4,TRBD1,TRBV5-1,NA,CASSLVGTGVEKLFF,TGCGCCAGCAGCTTGGTGGGGACAGGGGTCGAAAAACTGTTTTTT
TRBJ1-2,NA,TRBV6-5,NA,CASSEGPGAGYTF,TGTGCCAGCAGTGAAGGGCCAGGGGCTGGCTACACCTTC
TRBJ1-1,TRBD1,TRBV9,NA,CASSVTHRGQNAEAFF,TGTGCCAGCAGCGTCACCCACAGGGGCCAGAACGCTGAAGCTTTCTTT
TRBJ2-3,TRBD2,TRBV6-4,NA,CASSDSSGGPIDTQYF,TGTGCCAGCAGTGACTCTAGCGGGGGCCCTATAGATACGCAGTATTTT
TRBJ1-4,NA,TRBV2,NA,CASSAGQDEKLFF,TGTGCCAGCAGTGCTGGGCAGGATGAAAAACTGTTTTTT
TRBJ1-1,NA,TRBV30,NA,CAWTGKTEAFF,TGTGCCTGGACAGGGAAAACTGAAGCTTTCTTT
TRBJ1-1,NA,TRBV6-5,NA,CASSSSGRGRTEAFF,TGTGCCAGCAGTTCCTCGGGGAGGGGACGGACTGAAGCTTTCTTT
TRBJ2-5,TRBD1,TRBV4-1,few,CASRGDRGQVKETQYF,TGCGCCAGCAGGGGAGACCGGGGACAGGTAAAAGAGACCCAGTACTTC
TRBJ2-7,TRBD1,TRBV29-1,few,CSVEGQGASYEQYF,TGCAGCGTTGAAGGACAGGGGGCTTCCTACGAGCAGTACTTC
TRBJ2-7,NA,TRBV6-1,once,CASSAQGVYEQYF,TGTGCCAGCAGTGCACAGGGTGTATACGAGCAGTACTTC
TRBJ1-2,TRBD1,TRBV5-1,few,CASSFLTGVNTF,TGTGCCAGCAGCTTTTTGACAGGGGTGAACACCTTC
TRBJ2-5,TRBD2,TRBV2,NA,CASDLSPPGGAPETQYF,TGTGCCAGTGACCTCAGCCCCCCCGGGGGGGCCCCAGAGACCCAGTACTTC
TRBJ1-2,NA,TRBV19,NA,CASSINFYGYTF,TGTGCCAGTAGTATTAACTTCTATGGCTACACCTTC
TRBJ2-1,TRBD2,TRBV11-3,NA,CASSERGLAGIYNEQFF,TGTGCCAGCAGCGAAAGGGGACTAGCGGGGATTTACAATGAGCAGTTCTTC
TRBJ1-1,TRBD1,TRBV11-2,once,CASSSYRDRGPEAFF,TGTGCCAGCAGCTCCTACCGGGACAGGGGACCTGAAGCTTTCTTT
TRBJ1-1,NA,TRBV29-1,NA,CSVGRGANTEAFF,TGCAGCGTTGGTCGGGGGGCCAACACTGAAGCTTTCTTT
TRBJ1-2,NA,TRBV10-2,few,CASSEIRHRLRSGYTF,TGCGCCAGCAGTGAAATAAGGCATCGTCTACGGAGTGGCTACACCTTC
TRBJ1-2,TRBD1,TRBV6-5,NA,CASSTHRDSRYGYTF,TGTGCCAGTAGCACACACCGGGACAGCCGGTATGGCTACACCTTC
TRBJ2-7,NA,TRBV6-1,once,CASRWLGGENEQYF,TGTGCCAGCAGATGGTTAGGGGGAGAGAACGAGCAGTACTTC
TRBJ2-3,TRBD2,TRBV6-1,NA,CASSASIPGLLTDTQYF,TGTGCCAGCAGTGCCTCCATTCCGGGACTACTCACAGATACGCAGTATTTT
TRBJ1-6,NA,TRBV6-6,NA,CASSYEGGNSPLHF,TGTGCCAGCAGTTACGAGGGTGGCAATTCACCCCTCCACTTT
TRBJ2-3,TRBD2,TRBV9,once,CASSVGAGGLTDTQYF,TGTGCCAGCAGCGTAGGAGCGGGGGGCCTCACAGATACGCAGTATTTT
TRBJ1-2,NA,TRBV7-2,NA,CASSPGPYRVENYGYTF,TGTGCCAGCAGCCCCGGACCCTACAGGGTCGAGAATTATGGCTACACCTTC
TRBJ1-3,NA,TRBV7-2,NA,CASSRWFSGNTIYF,TGTGCCAGCAGCCGGTGGTTCTCTGGAAACACCATATATTTT
TRBJ1-2,NA,TRBV11-1,NA,CASSLTPGDYGYTF,TGTGCCAGCAGCTTAACCCCAGGTGACTATGGCTACACCTTC
TRBJ2-3,TRBD1,TRBV28,NA,CASSDTGGADTQYF,TGTGCCAGCAGTGATACAGGGGGTGCAGATACGCAGTATTTT
TRBJ2-7,TRBD1,TRBV15,NA,CATSRDDRGRFYEQYF,TGTGCCACCAGCAGAGATGACAGGGGGAGGTTCTACGAGCAGTACTTC
TRBJ2-5,NA,TRBV9,NA,CASSTEGGLGQTQYF,TGTGCCAGCAGCACGGAGGGGGGGCTCGGACAGACCCAGTACTTC
TRBJ2-3,TRBD2,TRBV5-1,NA,CASGLGLAGGTDTQYF,TGCGCCAGCGGCCTCGGACTAGCGGGGGGCACAGATACGCAGTATTTT
TRBJ2-1,NA,TRBV5-1,NA,CASSLFLALDLNNEQFF,TGCGCCAGCAGCTTGTTTCTAGCGCTTGATCTCAACAATGAGCAGTTCTTC
TRBJ1-2,NA,TRBV6-1,NA,CASSENWRQGYTF,TGTGCCAGCAGTGAAAATTGGCGACAGGGCTACACCTTC
TRBJ1-2,NA,TRBV9,NA,CASSVGQDYGYTF,TGTGCCAGCAGCGTAGGACAGGACTATGGCTACACCTTC
TRBJ1-4,NA,TRBV25-1,NA,CASSLGRGEKLFF,TGTGCCAGCAGTCTAGGGCGGGGTGAAAAACTGTTTTTT
TRBJ2-2,NA,TRBV19,NA,CASRVRGDYSGVSTGELFF,TGTGCCAGTAGGGTCCGGGGAGATTACAGCGGCGTGAGCACCGGGGAGCTGTTTTTT
TRBJ1-1,TRBD1,TRBV2,NA,CASSSDRDTEAFF,TGTGCCAGCAGCTCTGACAGGGACACTGAAGCTTTCTTT
TRBJ2-7,NA,TRBV7-9,few,CASSRVGVHEQYF,TGTGCCAGCAGCCGAGTCGGGGTCCACGAGCAGTACTTC
TRBJ1-5,TRBD1,TRBV5-6,NA,CASSLGDRDQPQHF,TGTGCCAGCAGCTTGGGGGACAGGGATCAGCCCCAGCATTTT
TRBJ1-2,TRBD1,TRBV5-1,NA,CASSLNFETGSGYTF,TGCGCCAGCAGCTTGAATTTCGAGACAGGGAGTGGCTACACCTTC
TRBJ1-2,NA,TRBV5-1,NA,CASSFGLHEAYGYTF,TGCGCCAGCAGCTTCGGACTCCACGAGGCCTATGGCTACACCTTC
TRBJ2-3,TRBD2,TRBV6-4,NA,CASSAGTSGGDTQYF,TGTGCCAGCAGTGCGGGGACTAGCGGGGGGGATACGCAGTATTTT
TRBJ2-1,NA,TRBV6-1,NA,CASGRGDEQFF,TGTGCCAGCGGCAGGGGGGATGAGCAGTTCTTC
TRBJ2-1,NA,TRBV19,NA,CASSPGGSSYNEQFF,TGTGCCAGTAGCCCAGGGGGGAGCTCCTACAACGAGCAGTTCTTC